The 2 T cell receptor beta chains below come from one sample, sequenced in a study of T cell responses to AZD1222 COVID-19 vaccine (dated by TCRdb to the early 2020s). Library construction relied on the immunoSEQ multiplex PCR assay. Drawn from immuneACCESS, this table holds only the in-frame rearrangements with V and J called that TCRdb kept. Clones are partly lost; checked studies trace under half to an unresolved V gene and leave the rest unexplained. The sample table shows roughly 140,000 clones, and around 88% are seen once. 3% to 4% of the sample comes from the top ten. What the time point label conveys for this sample: baseline before first vaccination. This specimen's treatment or condition label, per the study, means: meningococcal conjugate vaccine given as trial control. The specimen comprised peripheral blood, sampled on day 0 of MenACWY control vaccination. Every receptor here comes from an adult in good health.

The chain combines TRBV27 with TRBJ2-7, with D possibly being TRBD1 (6 bases). Germline V gene data show CDR1 as MNHEY and CDR2 as SMNVEV (reference sequence). The V end was cut by 6 bases, the J end by 1 base, with 10 bases between. The CDR3 is made up of 13 amino acids. The CDR3 region is CASRVQGSYEQYF. CDR3 DNA sequence: TGTGCCAGCAGAGTACAGGGATCCTACGAGCAGTACTTC.

This clone occurred a few times. This chain joins TRBV11-3 and TRBJ2-5; D gene ambiguous. This CDR3 comprises 18 residues. Germline V CDR1 and CDR2: SGHNT, YENEEA. The germline V and J ends were trimmed by 0 bases and 1 base, with 18 bases remaining between them. As DNA, the CDR3 is TGTGCCAGCAGCTTAGATCGGTGGGGTATCGGCAGCCAAGAGACCCAGTACTTC. Its protein product is CASSLDRWGIGSQETQYF.